This T cell receptor (beta chain) appears in the sequencing data of a study of blood T cell repertoires in COVID-19 (TCRdb year 2020). Looking at the study overall: The collaborator samples originated in the United States, Italy and Spain and spanned the acute and convalescent phases of COVID-19. Subjects who had been exposed to COVID-19, were actively infected with it, or had recovered from it provided the deeply sampled blood TCRbeta repertoires that made up the dataset. Where available, HLA class I and class II types were obtained from metadata supplied by the sample provider rather than from assay-based typing. The material from the prospective study consisted of cDNA or gDNA derived from T cells, B-cell-depleted T cells, or PBMCs. The samples were drawn from two sources: the first 160 participants of the ongoing ImmuneRACE study, and fewer than 1,500 subjects contributed by 6 global collaborators. A freely available public database, intended as a resource for researchers studying the immune response to SARS-CoV-2, is where the repertoires were released. A de-identified subject ID, COVID-19 status, age in years and sex were almost always included in the sample metadata. Overall results and qualifications from the work: How much clinical and demographic metadata was included differed by source and by participant, and the metadata was provided uncurated.

TCRbeta CDR3 regions were amplified from genomic DNA using the immunoSEQ Assay, a bias-controlled multiplex PCR. As for how the authors treated the data: The number of nucleated cells in each sample was estimated by amplification of reference gene primers within the assay. To quantify the absolute abundance of each unique TCRbeta CDR3 rearrangement, sequence reads were collapsed and filtered. For each sample, productive Simpson clonality was calculated as the square root of Simpson's diversity index across productive rearrangements. Drawn from immuneACCESS, this table holds only the in-frame rearrangements with V and J called that TCRdb kept. Clones are partly lost; checked studies trace under half to an unresolved V gene and leave the rest unexplained. V and J calls and clone size come straight from that table; D and trimming were deduced from the DNA. Recorded for this sample are more than 150,000 clones; 85% to 90% of them occurred a single time. Clones ranked in the top ten supply under 15% of the sample.

In Seattle, one collaborating source enrolled patients while the infection was active and tracked those patients longitudinally over the course of disease. Collaborating institutions collected whole blood in K2EDTA tubes following their own protocols. For TCRbeta analysis, collaborators shipped samples as frozen whole blood, isolated PBMCs, or DNA extracted from either of those sample types. Details on this clone: Its antigen target is currently unknown. Base quality data are lacking; no much larger clone is found one base away.

In the germline V gene, CDR1 corresponds to SGHNT and CDR2 to YENEEA. Spanning cysteine to phenylalanine, the CDR3 consists of 15 amino acids. Of the read, only the CDR3 DNA is kept; its 45 bases are in frame from base 1. The V and J ends are trimmed by 5 bases and 3 bases, leaving 14 bases between them. Sequences were obtained from peripheral blood. This TCR was recovered from a woman aged 70-85 years with COVID-19, enrolled during active disease. The receptor chain draws on TRBV11-3 and TRBJ2-1; TRBD1 might be the D gene, on 6 matching bases. The nucleotide sequence is TGTGCCAGCAGCCTCTCCGGGACAAACTACAATGAGCAGTTCTTC. Translation gives CASSLSGTNYNEQFF.